Described below is a single T cell receptor beta chain sequence and its context. The source of the sample is a study of shared clonotypes between healthy human individuals. Measured with immunoSEQ multiplex PCR; TCRdb has only the in-frame clones, and not every one. This sample has fewer than 650,000 clones, with 76% found just once. The CDR3 runs 13 residues. CDR1 and CDR2 from the germline V gene are LNHDA and SQIVND (reference sequence). With 4 bases removed from V and 6 bases from J, the gap between germline ends came to 10 bases. The sequence derives from a woman aged 40 to 49 in good health. Some clones in this sample may be carry-over from other donors' samples. The genes are TRBV19 and TRBJ1-5; D remains unclear. The sample taken for sequencing was PBMCs. The CDR3 DNA follows: TGTGCCAGTAGTACCCAAGTTTTTCAGCCCCAGCATTTT. This sequence encodes CASSTQVFQPQHF.